A selection of T cell receptor beta chains follows, all from one sample in a study of blood T cell repertoires in COVID-19. Generated by immunoSEQ multiplex PCR, the TCRdb table keeps only in-frame clones and is missing some. This sample has some 150,000 clones, with roughly 80% found just once. The sample comprised peripheral blood. These receptors came from a middle-aged man with active or convalescent COVID-19. Each CDR3 is given with its conserved first and last residue. The D gene is left open where the match is weak. Size tells how often a clone was seen (once, few, many) or the class of an expanded clone, and some rows leave it out.

TGTGCCAGCTCACCCACAGGGTTGGGGCTCGGGGAAAAACTGTTTTTT,CASSPTGLGLGEKLFF,TRBJ1-4,16,-,TRBV18,-
TGTGCCAGCAGCCTAGGGGTACAGGGTAGGACTGAAGCTTTCTTT,CASSLGVQGRTEAFF,TRBJ1-1,15,-,TRBV11-2,-
TGCGCCAGCAGACAGGGATGGAATGAGCAGTTCTTC,CASRQGWNEQFF,TRBJ2-1,12,-,TRBV5-1,-
TGTGCCAGCACCAAAGGACTAGCGGGAGGAGAGACCCAGTACTTC,CASTKGLAGGETQYF,TRBJ2-5,15,few,TRBV7-9,TRBD2
TGTGCCAGCAGCTTAGGGACTAGCGGAAACACAGATACGCAGTATTTT,CASSLGTSGNTDTQYF,TRBJ2-3,16,few,TRBV7-3,TRBD2
TGTGCCAGCAGCAGAGGGACTAGCGGCACTGCGAACACCGGGGAGCTGTTTTTT,CASSRGTSGTANTGELFF,TRBJ2-2,18,-,TRBV7-3,TRBD2
TGTGCCAGCAGCTTTGTTTTTACAGGGGGAGGAAACACCATATATTTT,CASSFVFTGGGNTIYF,TRBJ1-3,16,once,TRBV5-8,TRBD1
TGCGCCAGCAGCTTCGTGGGGGGGAATGAAAAACTGTTTTTT,CASSFVGGNEKLFF,TRBJ1-4,14,-,TRBV5-1,-
TGTGCCAGCAGTGAGGGCTCCTACGAGCAGTACTTC,CASSEGSYEQYF,TRBJ2-7,12,-,TRBV27,-
TGTGCCAGCAGCTCCCGGACTAGCGGGGGCGAGCAGTACTTC,CASSSRTSGGEQYF,TRBJ2-7,14,-,TRBV7-3,TRBD2
TGTGCCAGCAGTTCCCCGGGGTTAATTAATGAGCAGTTCTTC,CASSSPGLINEQFF,TRBJ2-1,14,-,TRBV28,-
TGTGCCAGCTCACCACCGACAGGGGGCCATGGCTACACCTTC,CASSPPTGGHGYTF,TRBJ1-2,14,-,TRBV18,TRBD1
TGCAGCGTCAGAACAGGGGCTGAAGCTTTCTTT,CSVRTGAEAFF,TRBJ1-1,11,once,TRBV29-1,TRBD1
TGTGCCAGCAGCAAAGCTCGAGGACAGGGGTATGGCTACACCTTC,CASSKARGQGYGYTF,TRBJ1-2,15,-,TRBV21-1,-
TGCGCCAGCAGCCTCGACAGGGACGAGACCCAGTACTTC,CASSLDRDETQYF,TRBJ2-5,13,-,TRBV5-1,TRBD1
TGTGCCAGCAGTAATCACTACGAGCAGTACTTC,CASSNHYEQYF,TRBJ2-7,11,-,TRBV27,-
TGTGCCAGCAGTGACAGAAACTACGAGCAGTACTTC,CASSDRNYEQYF,TRBJ2-7,12,few,TRBV2,-
TGTGCCTGGAATTTAGGGACAGGGGGTGGCTACACCTTC,CAWNLGTGGGYTF,TRBJ1-2,13,-,TRBV30,TRBD1
TGTGCCAGCAGCTCCGACAGGGGGCCCCAGCATTTT,CASSSDRGPQHF,TRBJ1-5,12,-,TRBV7-9,TRBD1
TGTGCCAGCAGCCACGGGGGAGCGGGAGAGTTCGAGCAGTACTTC,CASSHGGAGEFEQYF,TRBJ2-7,15,-,TRBV7-9,TRBD2
TGTGCCAGCAGTGAATATCGGGGACAGGGCGGCACAGATACGCAGTATTTT,CASSEYRGQGGTDTQYF,TRBJ2-3,17,-,TRBV25-1,TRBD1
TGTGCCAGCCACGGAACAGAAGGGGGTTACGAGCAGTACTTC,CASHGTEGGYEQYF,TRBJ2-7,14,-,TRBV2,-
TGTGCCAGCGGACGGGGGGATGGGTTCCAGCCCCAGCATTTT,CASGRGDGFQPQHF,TRBJ1-5,14,-,TRBV27,-
TGTGCCATCAGGGAACAGGGGAATGAGCAGTTCTTC,CAIREQGNEQFF,TRBJ2-1,12,few,TRBV10-3,TRBD1
TGTGCCAGCAGCCCGGGCCCACAGGGCACCGGGGAGCTGTTTTTT,CASSPGPQGTGELFF,TRBJ2-2,15,-,TRBV3-1/TRBV3-2,-
TGTGCCAGCAGCTTCGACCCCGGGACTAGCGGAATTAGGTCCTACGAGCAGTACTTC,CASSFDPGTSGIRSYEQYF,TRBJ2-7,19,few,TRBV12-1,-
TGTGCCAGCAGTTTAGCGGGAGGAAACAATGAGCAGTTCTTC,CASSLAGGNNEQFF,TRBJ2-1,14,few,TRBV7-9,TRBD2
TGTGCCAGCAGTGACACAGGGGCGAATTTCGAGACCCAGTACTTC,CASSDTGANFETQYF,TRBJ2-5,15,-,TRBV2,TRBD1
TGCAGCCATATTAATTCAGGCCCCACTTCGAACTATGGCTACACCTTC,CSHINSGPTSNYGYTF,TRBJ1-2,16,-,TRBV29-1,-
TGTGCCTGGAGTGGGGGCAGGGGAGCTTTCTTT,CAWSGGRGAFF,TRBJ1-1,11,-,TRBV30,-
TGTGCCTGGAGCCGGACATCCCGAGCATTTTACAATGAGCAGTTCTTC,CAWSRTSRAFYNEQFF,TRBJ2-1,16,-,TRBV30,-
TGTGCCAGCAGCAAAGGTCTAGCGGGAGGGCCCCCCCGCTCCTACGAGCAGTACTTC,CASSKGLAGGPPRSYEQYF,TRBJ2-7,19,-,TRBV21-1,-
TGTGCCAGCAGCCAAAGCGGGCGGGGACTCTACAATGAGCAGTTCTTC,CASSQSGRGLYNEQFF,TRBJ2-1,16,-,TRBV3-1/TRBV3-2,-
TGTGCCAGCAGCCCGGGACAGGGGTCTGTAGTGGGTTCTGGAAACACCATATATTTT,CASSPGQGSVVGSGNTIYF,TRBJ1-3,19,-,TRBV6-4,TRBD1
TGTGCCAGTAGTATGAGAGGGCAGGAGAAAAACATTCAGTACTTC,CASSMRGQEKNIQYF,TRBJ2-4,15,once,TRBV19,-
TGTGCCTGGAGTACGGGACAGGGCGCCGCAGTAGAAGCTTTCTTT,CAWSTGQGAAVEAFF,TRBJ1-1,15,-,TRBV30,TRBD1